This T cell receptor beta chain was profiled in a study of blood T cells in healthy people across ages. Study details: About one barcoded beta molecule per two T cells was captured by template switching.

V lost 6 bases to trimming and J lost 9 bases, with 15 bases between them. The length of the CDR3 is 13 residues. Next came a second PCR, run for about 7 to 12 cycles, which used a sample-barcoded 5' primer along with a J-beta primer mix. Each CDR3 protein is one row after TCRdb ran MiXCR on the 5' RACE reads. Of approximately 1.5 million distinct CDR3 sequences listed, approximately 39% are singletons. The sample comprised blood. This TCR came from a woman aged 18-35 years in good health. The rearrangement joins TRBV12-3 or TRBV12-4 to TRBJ1-3; D not certain. In nucleotides, the CDR3 is TGTGCCAGCAGCCCGGGGATGATGAGCACCATATATTTT. Amino acid sequence: CASSPGMMSTIYF.